Reported below is one TCR beta chain. Its antigen is still unknown. These data come from a study of shared clonotypes between healthy human individuals. Whole-study context: CD4 naive and memory got three plates each, CD8 naive two, CD8 memory one. Study-level points and caveats: Genetic and exposure-history diversity was limited by the small donor number.

Every contributor of samples was a Caucasian grown-up residing in Nashville, Tennessee. Per the original data handling: Quality scores were absent from the junction-only immunoSEQ sequences, so filtering differed. TCRdb keeps only in-frame clones here, not all; method: immunoSEQ multiplex PCR. V and J calls plus clone size are reproduced from that table; the DNA served to infer D and trimming. The sample holds about 990,000 clones, roughly 74% seen once. This CDR3 is 11 amino acids long. The germline V gene has CDR1 GTSNPN and CDR2 SVGIG (reference sequence). V shed 8 bases, J shed 8 bases, and the junction held 5 bases outside the gene matches.

This clonotype was sampled from a man aged 18 to 29 in good health. Some clones in this sample may be carry-over from other donors' samples. This rearrangement joins TRBV30 to TRBJ1-2, with 10 bases that match TRBD1. The sequenced material came from memory CD4+ T cells from PBMCs. Sample subset: CD45RA-negative fraction. The CDR3 loop is CAATTGGGYTF. DNA of the CDR3: TGTGCCGCGACGACAGGGGGCGGCTACACCTTC.